The rows below give T cell receptor beta chains drawn from one sample of a study of regulatory T cells in long-lasting Graves disease. TCRdb recomputed calls from the multiplex PCR reads with MiXCR, one row per CDR3 protein. This sample yields approximately 310,000 distinct CDR3 sequences, of which 15% to 20% are seen a single time; 38% belongs to the top ten. The input for sequencing was peripheral blood mononuclear cells (PBMCs), taken at new diagnosis, from a patient treated with antithyroid drugs. These receptors were obtained from a female donor with Graves disease. CDR3s include the opening cysteine and the closing phenylalanine or tryptophan. The D gene is left open where the match is weak. Clone size is stated in some rows and not others, as once, few, many or a class when expanded.

abundance	d_gene	j_gene	v_gene	CDR3aa	CDR3nt
once	TRBD2	TRBJ2-1	TRBV9	CASSVTSGSRVGYNEQFF	TGTGCCAGCAGCGTGACTAGCGGGAGCCGGGTCGGCTATAATGAGCAGTTCTTC
many	-	TRBJ2-3	TRBV3-1	CASSQVHADTQYF	TGTGCCAGCAGCCAAGTGCACGCAGATACGCAGTATTTT
many	-	TRBJ1-1	TRBV20-1	CSARDWGENTEAFF	TGCAGTGCTAGAGATTGGGGGGAGAATACTGAAGCTTTCTTT
many	-	TRBJ1-1	TRBV20-1	CSARDTGRDSTTEAFF	TGCAGTGCTAGAGACACGGGGCGGGACTCGACCACTGAAGCTTTCTTT
-	TRBD2	TRBJ2-1	TRBV9	CASSGPPAGEDRIVYNEQFF	TGTGCCAGCAGCGGCCCCCCGGCGGGAGAGGACCGGATCGTCTACAATGAGCAGTTCTTC
many	TRBD2	TRBJ2-7	TRBV11-2	CASSPWSSGTYEQYF	TGTGCCAGCAGCCCCTGGAGTAGCGGGACCTACGAGCAGTACTTC
many	TRBD2	TRBJ2-3	TRBV14	CASSHPLSGGETDTQYF	TGTGCCAGCAGCCACCCCCTGAGCGGGGGGGAGACAGATACGCAGTATTTT
-	-	TRBJ1-2	TRBV10-2	CASSESWGPDSTYGYTF	TGCGCCAGCAGTGAGTCGTGGGGACCGGACAGCACCTATGGCTACACCTTC
many	TRBD2	TRBJ2-1	TRBV12-3/TRBV12-4	CASSLSRGSGSADEQFF	TGTGCCAGCAGTTTATCGCGCGGTAGCGGGAGCGCGGATGAGCAGTTCTTC
-	TRBD1	TRBJ2-3	TRBV5-4	CASSLGWDREETDTQYF	TGTGCCAGCAGCTTGGGATGGGACAGGGAGGAAACAGATACGCAGTATTTT
-	-	TRBJ2-1	TRBV27	CASVAGPYNEQFF	TGTGCCAGCGTTGCTGGCCCCTACAATGAGCAGTTCTTC
many	-	TRBJ1-1	TRBV28	CASSPPRGYTEAFF	TGTGCCAGCAGTCCCCCCAGGGGTTACACTGAAGCTTTCTTT